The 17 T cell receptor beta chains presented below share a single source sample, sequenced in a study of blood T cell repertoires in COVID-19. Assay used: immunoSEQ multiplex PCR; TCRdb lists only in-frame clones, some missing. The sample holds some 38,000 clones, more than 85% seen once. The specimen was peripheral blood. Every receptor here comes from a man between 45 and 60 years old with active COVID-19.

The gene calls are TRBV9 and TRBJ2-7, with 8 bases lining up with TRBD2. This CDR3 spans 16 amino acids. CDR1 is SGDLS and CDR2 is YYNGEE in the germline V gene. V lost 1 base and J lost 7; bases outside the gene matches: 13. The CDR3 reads CASSVTPGREAEEQYF. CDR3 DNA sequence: TGTGCCAGCAGCGTAACCCCTGGGCGGGAGGCGGAAGAGCAGTACTTC.

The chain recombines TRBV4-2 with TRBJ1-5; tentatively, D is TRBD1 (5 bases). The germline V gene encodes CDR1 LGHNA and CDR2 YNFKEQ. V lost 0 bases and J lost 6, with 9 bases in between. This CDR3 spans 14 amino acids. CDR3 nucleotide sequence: TGTGCCAGCAGCCAAGAACTCGGGGGTCAGCCCCAGCATTTT. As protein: CASSQELGGQPQHF.

Here the CDR3 DNA reads TGTGCCAGCAGTTCTATTCACAGGGGGCGTGAGGGCTACACCTTC. This codes for CASSSIHRGREGYTF. This chain joins TRBV27 and TRBJ1-2; 9 nucleotides agree with TRBD1. CDR3 length: 15 residues. The germline V gene has CDR1 MNHEY and CDR2 SMNVEV (reference sequence). V trimming: 4 bases; J trimming: 8 bases; junction bases outside the gene matches: 11.

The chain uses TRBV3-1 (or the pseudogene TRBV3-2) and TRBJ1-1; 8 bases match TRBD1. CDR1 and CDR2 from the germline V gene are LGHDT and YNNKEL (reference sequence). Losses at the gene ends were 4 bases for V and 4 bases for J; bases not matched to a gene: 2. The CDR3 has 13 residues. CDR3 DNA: TGTGCCAGCAGCCCGACAGGGGTCACTGAAGCTTTCTTT. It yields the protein CASSPTGVTEAFF.

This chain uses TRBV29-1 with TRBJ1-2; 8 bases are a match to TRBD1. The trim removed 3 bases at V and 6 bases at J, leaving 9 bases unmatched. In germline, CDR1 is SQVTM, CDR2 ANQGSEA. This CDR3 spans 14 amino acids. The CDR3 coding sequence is TGCAGCGTTGAGGGGGGCAGGGGGCGCGATGGCTACACCTTC. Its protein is CSVEGGRGRDGYTF.

The CDR3 here is CASSQPGTGANTEAFF. CDR3 DNA sequence: TGTGCCAGCAGCCAACCCGGGACAGGGGCGAACACTGAAGCTTTCTTT. The chain couples TRBV4-2 to TRBJ1-1; 10 nucleotides match TRBD1. This CDR3 region has 16 residues. Germline CDR1 is LGHNA and CDR2 is YNFKEQ. Losses at the gene ends were 2 bases for V and 1 base for J; bases not matched to a gene: 4.

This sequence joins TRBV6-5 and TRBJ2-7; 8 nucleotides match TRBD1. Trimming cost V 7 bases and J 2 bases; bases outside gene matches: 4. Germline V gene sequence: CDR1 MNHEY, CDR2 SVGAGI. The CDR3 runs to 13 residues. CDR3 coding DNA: TGTGCCAGCACCTTGGACAGGGCCTACGAGCAGTACTTC. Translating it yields CASTLDRAYEQYF.

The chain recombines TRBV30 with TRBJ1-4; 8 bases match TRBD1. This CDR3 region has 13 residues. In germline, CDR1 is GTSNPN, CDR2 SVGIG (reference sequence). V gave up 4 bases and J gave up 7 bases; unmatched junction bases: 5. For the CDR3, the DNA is TGTGCCTGGACGGACAGGGTGGGTGAAAAACTGTTTTTT. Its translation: CAWTDRVGEKLFF.

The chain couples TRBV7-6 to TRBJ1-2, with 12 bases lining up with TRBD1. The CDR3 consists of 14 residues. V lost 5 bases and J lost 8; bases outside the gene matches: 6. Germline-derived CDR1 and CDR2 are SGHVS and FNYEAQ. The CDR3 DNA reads TGTGCCAGCAGCCCCGGGACAGGGGGCAGAGGCTACACCTTC. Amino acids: CASSPGTGGRGYTF.

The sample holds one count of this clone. CDR3 coding DNA: TGTGCCAGCAGCACGACGGACAGGGGTGAAGCTTTCTTT. Encoded protein: CASSTTDRGEAFF. The rearrangement links TRBV5-6 to TRBJ1-1; TRBD1 matches 9 bases. V shed 4 bases and J 7 bases; nucleotides not matched to a gene: 5. This CDR3 is built from 13 residues. Germline values: CDR1 SGHDT, CDR2 YYEEEE.

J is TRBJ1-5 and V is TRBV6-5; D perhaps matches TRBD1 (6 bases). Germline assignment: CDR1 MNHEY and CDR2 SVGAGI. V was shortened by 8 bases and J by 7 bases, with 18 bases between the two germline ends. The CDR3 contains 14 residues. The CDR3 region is CASRTQTGQQPQHF. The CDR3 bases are TGTGCCAGCCGTACTCAAACAGGGCAACAGCCCCAGCATTTT.

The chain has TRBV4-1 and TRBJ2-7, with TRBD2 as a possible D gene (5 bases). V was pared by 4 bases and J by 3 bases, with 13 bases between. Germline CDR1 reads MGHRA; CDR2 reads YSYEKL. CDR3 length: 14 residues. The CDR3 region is CASSPGVEGYEQYF. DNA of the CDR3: TGCGCCAGCAGCCCCGGGGTAGAGGGCTACGAGCAGTACTTC.

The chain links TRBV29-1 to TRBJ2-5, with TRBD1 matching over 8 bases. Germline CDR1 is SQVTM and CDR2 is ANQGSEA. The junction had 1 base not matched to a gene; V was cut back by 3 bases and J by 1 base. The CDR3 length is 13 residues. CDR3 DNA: TGCAGCGTTGATGGACAGGGCCAAGAGACCCAGTACTTC. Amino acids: CSVDGQGQETQYF.

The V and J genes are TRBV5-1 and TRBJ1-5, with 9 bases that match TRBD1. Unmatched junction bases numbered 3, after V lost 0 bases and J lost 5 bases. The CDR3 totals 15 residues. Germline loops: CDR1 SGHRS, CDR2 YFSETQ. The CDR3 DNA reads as TGCGCCAGCAGCTTGGAGGGACAGGGTCATCAGCCCCAGCATTTT. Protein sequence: CASSLEGQGHQPQHF.

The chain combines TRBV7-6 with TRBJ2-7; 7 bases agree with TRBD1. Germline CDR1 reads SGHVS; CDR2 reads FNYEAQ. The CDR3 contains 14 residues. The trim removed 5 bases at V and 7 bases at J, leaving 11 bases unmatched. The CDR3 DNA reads TGTGCCAGCAGCCCCCAACGGGACAGATGGGAGCAGTACTTC. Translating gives CASSPQRDRWEQYF.

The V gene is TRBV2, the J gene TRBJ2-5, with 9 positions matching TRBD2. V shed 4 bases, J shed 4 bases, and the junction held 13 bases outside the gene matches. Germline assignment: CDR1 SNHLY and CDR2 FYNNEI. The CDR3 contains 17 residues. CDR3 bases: TGTGCCAGCAGTGTCGGGCGCGGGGGGGCCCTCGGAGAGACCCAGTACTTC. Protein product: CASSVGRGGALGETQYF.

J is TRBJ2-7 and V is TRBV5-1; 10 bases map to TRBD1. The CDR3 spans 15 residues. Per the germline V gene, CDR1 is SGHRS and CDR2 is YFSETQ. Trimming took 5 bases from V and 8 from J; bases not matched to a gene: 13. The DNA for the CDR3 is TGCGCCAGCAGGAATCCGGGACAGGGGATTTCAAAGCAGTACTTC. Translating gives CASRNPGQGISKQYF.